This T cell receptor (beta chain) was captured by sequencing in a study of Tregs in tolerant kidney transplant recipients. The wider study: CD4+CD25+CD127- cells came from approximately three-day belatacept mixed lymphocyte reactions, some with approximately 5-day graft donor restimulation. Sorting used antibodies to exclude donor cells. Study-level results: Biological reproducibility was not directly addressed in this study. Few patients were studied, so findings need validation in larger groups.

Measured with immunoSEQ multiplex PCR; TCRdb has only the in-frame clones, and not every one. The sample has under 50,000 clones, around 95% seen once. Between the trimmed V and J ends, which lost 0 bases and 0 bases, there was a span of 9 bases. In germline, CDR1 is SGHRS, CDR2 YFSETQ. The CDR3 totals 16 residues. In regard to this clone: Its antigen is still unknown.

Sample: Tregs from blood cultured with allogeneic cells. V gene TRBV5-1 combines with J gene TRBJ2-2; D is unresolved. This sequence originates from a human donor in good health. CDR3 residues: CASSLEGLANTGELFF. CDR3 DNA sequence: TGCGCCAGCAGCTTGGAAGGTCTAGCGAACACCGGGGAGCTGTTTTTT.